This T cell receptor beta chain emerged from a study of T cells in Graves' hyperthyroidism and ophthalmopathy. This clonotype was counted many times. RNA transcripts provided the source from which TCR beta CDR3 regions were amplified. The HTBI primer set served for first-round RT-PCR of the TCR CDR3. TCRdb called the multiplex PCR reads again in MiXCR, with one record for every CDR3 protein. The sample consists of about 400,000 distinct CDR3 sequences, around 14% of them appearing once. CDR3 length: 13 amino acids. The V end lost 3 bases, the J end lost 3 bases, and 9 bases lay between the germline ends. CDR1 and CDR2 from the germline V gene are MDHEN and SYDVKM.

The sequence came from a woman aged 18-35 years with Graves' hyperthyroidism. The sample was blood. V and J are TRBV28 and TRBJ2-7; D call uncertain. Written as DNA, the CDR3 is TGTGCCAGCAGTTTGGATGGCAGCTACGAGCAGTACTTC. This translates into CASSLDGSYEQYF.